Reported below is one T cell receptor beta chain. Its antigen is undetermined. RNA transcripts served as template for amplifying TCR beta CDR3 sequences. An initial RT-PCR round employing HTBI primers preceded a second-round multiplex PCR. Each CDR3 protein gets one entry after TCRdb re-called the multiplex PCR reads with MiXCR. The sample shows over 650,000 distinct CDR3 sequences, about two fifths of them seen only once. Where ophthalmopathy was present, donors had moderate-to-severe activity, CAS ≥3, NOSPECS ≥4 and duration under 3 months. Pregnant or lactating patients and those with other autoimmune diseases or uncontrolled infections were excluded. This sample stems from a study of Graves' ophthalmopathy and Graves' hyperthyroidism. Study at large: Upon initial diagnosis and before any treatment, peripheral blood was collected. Study outcomes and limitations: From stable hyperthyroidism, ophthalmopathy was separated by a 13-signature model with 85% to 90% sensitivity and over 70% specificity.

In germline, CDR1 is SEHNR, CDR2 FQNEAQ (reference sequence). This CDR3 contains 16 residues. The V end lost 5 bases, the J end lost 8 bases, and 21 bases lay between the germline ends. Material: peripheral blood. The genes are TRBV7-9 and TRBJ1-4, with D maybe TRBD1 (6 bases). This receptor was taken from an adult man with Graves' ophthalmopathy. Written as DNA, the CDR3 is TGTGCCAGCAGCGCCGGGACACCTCCGGTCGGGGAAAAACTGTTTTTT. Protein: CASSAGTPPVGEKLFF. The full variable domain, in which reference TRBV7-9 and TRBJ1-4 provide the parts outside the CDR3, is DTGVSQNPRHKITKRGQNVTFRCDPISEHNRLYWYRQTLGQGPEFLTYFQNEAQLEKSRLLSDRFSAERPKGSFSTLEIQRTEQGDSAMYLCASSAGTPPVGEKLFFGSGTQLSVL.